These 8 T cell receptor beta chains came from one sample sequenced in a study of shared clonotypes between healthy human individuals. Using immunoSEQ multiplex PCR, the repertoire was profiled, and TCRdb retains in-frame clones only, with some absent. Of 1.5 million to 2.5 million clones detected, about 95% appear once; the ten largest clones hold 1% to 1.5%. Naive CD8 cells lacked CD45RO and underwent positive selection for CCR7, leaving out terminally differentiated effector memory CD45RA+ cells. The sequenced sample consisted of naive CD8+ T cells sorted from blood. These receptors all come from a man between 18 and 35 years old in good health.

The chain is built from TRBV7-9 and TRBJ2-2; D not certain. Germline-derived CDR1 and CDR2 are SEHNR and FQNEAQ (reference sequence). V was trimmed by 4 bases and J by 1 base, leaving 10 bases between them. There are 15 residues in the CDR3. For the CDR3, the DNA is TGTGCCAGCAGCTACCGGGCCATGAACACCGGGGAGCTGTTTTTT. Protein sequence: CASSYRAMNTGELFF.

This clone occurred once. The chain couples TRBV9 to TRBJ1-3, with D perhaps matching TRBD1 (5 bases). Trimming pared 3 bases from V and 3 bases from J, leaving 19 bases between. The germline V gene has CDR1 SGDLS and CDR2 YYNGEE. CDR3 length equals 17 residues. The CDR3 nucleotides read TGTGCCAGCAGCGGGGTTTCGGGATCGGGGCTTGGAAACACCATATATTTT. It yields the protein CASSGVSGSGLGNTIYF.

The J gene is TRBJ2-4, the V gene TRBV13; 7 nucleotides align to TRBD2. CDR1 is PRHDT and CDR2 is FYEKMQ in the germline V gene (reference sequence). Germline trimming cut 4 bases from V and 3 bases from J; bases unmatched to any gene: 6. The CDR3 extends over 15 amino acids. CDR3 in amino acids: CASSSSSGNKNIQYF. For the CDR3, the DNA is TGTGCCAGCAGCTCCTCTAGCGGCAACAAAAACATTCAGTACTTC.

The chain recombines TRBV13 with TRBJ2-2, with TRBD1 identical over 8 bases. The germline V gene encodes CDR1 PRHDT and CDR2 FYEKMQ (reference sequence). CDR3 length: 17 residues. Trimming removed 1 base from V and 3 bases from J; junction bases left unmatched: 7. The DNA of the CDR3 is TGTGCCAGCAGCTTAGTTATTGGACAGGGTGACACCGGGGAGCTGTTTTTT. Translation gives CASSLVIGQGDTGELFF.

The chain carries TRBV13 and TRBJ2-7; possibly TRBD1 for D (5 bases). CDR3 length: 14 amino acids. Germline CDR1 reads PRHDT; CDR2 reads FYEKMQ (reference sequence). V was pared by 6 bases and J by 1 base, with 13 bases between. The CDR3: CASRVQDASYEQYF. The CDR3 nucleotides are TGTGCCAGCAGGGTACAGGATGCTTCCTACGAGCAGTACTTC.

This clone was observed a single time. The chain links TRBV5-1 to TRBJ2-2; 9 bases map to TRBD2. Germline V gene sequence: CDR1 SGHRS, CDR2 YFSETQ. The V gene end was trimmed by 5 bases and the J gene end by 10 bases; junction bases not matched to a gene: 12. This CDR3 has 15 amino acids. CDR3 sequence: CASSGRAGGREELFF. CDR3 DNA sequence: TGCGCCAGCAGTGGACGAGCGGGGGGCCGAGAGGAGCTGTTTTTT.

The V call is TRBV6-5, the J call TRBJ1-2, with D possibly matching TRBD1 (6 bases). Germline CDR1 reads MNHEY; CDR2 reads SVGAGI. Deletions cut 4 bases from V and 4 bases from J, with 10 bases between. CDR3 length equals 13 residues. CDR3 sequence: CASSSGGGYGYTF. For the CDR3, the DNA is TGTGCCAGCAGTTCGGGGGGCGGCTATGGCTACACCTTC.

The genes are TRBV7-9 and TRBJ1-2; D unclear. CDR3 length: 12 amino acids. Trimming left V 0 bases short and J 7 bases short, with 6 bases between. Germline V gene sequence: CDR1 SEHNR, CDR2 FQNEAQ (reference sequence). CDR3 nucleotides: TGTGCCAGCAGCTTAGCCGGGTCTGGCTACACCTTC. Its translation: CASSLAGSGYTF.